The 28 T cell receptor beta chains listed next were all sequenced from one sample in a study of blood T cell repertoires in COVID-19. This table comes from immunoSEQ multiplex PCR, and its TCRdb copy is limited to in-frame clones, with some not included. The data show 300,000 to 400,000 clones, approximately 90% seen once. Sequenced sample: PBMCs or T cells enriched from blood (not recorded which). These receptors were taken from a woman between 18 and 30 years old who had recovered from COVID-19.

The V call is TRBV5-4, the J call TRBJ1-2; D is unclear. CDR3 length: 14 residues. CDR1 SGHNT and CDR2 YYREEE come from the germline V gene (reference sequence). V was cut by 4 bases and J by 4 bases, with 14 bases left in between. The CDR3 DNA sequence: TGTGCCAGCAGCCCCGGGAGGGTCGGCTATGGCTACACCTTC. Amino acid sequence: CASSPGRVGYGYTF. The variable domain in full, with the rest retrieved from reference TRBV5-4 and TRBJ1-2, is ETGVTQSPTHLIKTRGQQVTLRCSSQSGHNTVSWYQQALGQGPQFIFQYYREEENGRGNFPPRFSGLQFPNYSSELNVNALELDDSALYLCASSPGRVGYGYTFGSGTRLTVV.

The chain joins TRBV19 to TRBJ1-4, with D hard to call. This CDR3 is 14 amino acids long. Trimming stripped 5 bases from V and 2 bases from J, with 9 bases between. Germline assignment: CDR1 LNHDA and CDR2 SQIVND (reference sequence). The CDR3 protein is CASSGTATNEKLFF. The DNA for the CDR3 is TGTGCCAGTAGTGGCACAGCCACTAATGAAAAACTGTTTTTT.

The chain employs TRBV28 and TRBJ2-2; maybe TRBD1 (5 bases). CDR1 is MDHEN, CDR2 SYDVKM, per germline. Trimming cost V 7 bases and J 7 bases, with 22 bases left between them. The CDR3 has 16 residues. The CDR3 region has the DNA TGTGCCAGCACCCCCCCCGGCCCTCGAAGGGGCGGGGAGCTGTTTTTT. It yields the protein CASTPPGPRRGGELFF. Drawing the rest from reference TRBV28 and TRBJ2-2, the complete variable domain is DVKVTQSSRYLVKRTGEKVFLECVQDMDHENMFWYRQDPGLGLRLIYFSYDVKMKEKGDIPEGYSVSREKKERFSLILESASTNQTSMYLCASTPPGPRRGGELFFGEGSRLTVL.

This clone has more than one count but fewer than ten. The chain recombines TRBV30 with TRBJ1-3; the match to TRBD1 covers 8 bases. Unmatched junction bases numbered 6, after V lost 4 bases and J lost 4 bases. Germline V CDR1 and CDR2: GTSNPN, SVGIG (reference sequence). The CDR3 contains 14 residues. The CDR3 here is CAWTRGRTGNTIYF. The CDR3 nucleotides read TGTGCCTGGACCAGGGGGCGCACAGGAAACACCATATATTTT.

V usage is TRBV4-1 and J usage is TRBJ1-2; a possible D gene is TRBD1 (6 bases). CDR1 is MGHRA, CDR2 YSYEKL, per germline. The CDR3 totals 16 residues. V was clipped by 0 bases and J by 0 bases, with 11 bases between them. The CDR3 region is CASSQDWDKTNYGYTF. The CDR3 DNA follows: TGCGCCAGCAGCCAAGATTGGGACAAGACTAACTATGGCTACACCTTC.

The V gene is TRBV6-2 or TRBV6-3, the J gene TRBJ2-3; 12 nucleotides line up with TRBD2. J lost 0 bases, V lost 5 bases, and 0 bases had no gene match. There are 15 residues in the CDR3. In germline, CDR1 is MNHEY, CDR2 SVGEGT. As DNA, the CDR3 is TGTGCCAGCAGTGGACTAGCGGGGAGCACAGATACGCAGTATTTT. Translated, it gives CASSGLAGSTDTQYF.

The gene calls are TRBV5-1 and TRBJ1-2, with 9 bases lining up with TRBD1. This CDR3 is built from 15 residues. The germline V gene encodes CDR1 SGHRS and CDR2 YFSETQ. Unmatched junction bases numbered 10, after V lost 2 bases and J lost 8 bases. DNA of the CDR3: TGCGCCAGCAGCTTCGGACAGGGGCCGGAGGGCGGCTACACCTTC. This translates into CASSFGQGPEGGYTF.

This clone was found once. The gene calls are TRBV19 and TRBJ2-3; D ambiguous. The V gene lost 5 bases and the J gene lost 0 bases, with 3 bases spanning the gap. Germline V CDR1 and CDR2: LNHDA, SQIVND (reference sequence). This CDR3 is built from 12 residues. The CDR3 loop reads CASSPSTDTQYF. The CDR3 region has the DNA TGTGCCAGTAGTCCTAGCACAGATACGCAGTATTTT.

The gene calls are TRBV2 and TRBJ1-1; D not resolved. This CDR3 is 14 amino acids long. Trimming took 8 bases from V and 7 from J, leaving 20 bases between them. Germline CDR1 reads SNHLY; CDR2 reads FYNNEI. CDR3 sequence reads: CASLYQAYDGEAFF. CDR3 sequence (DNA): TGTGCCAGCCTTTACCAGGCTTACGACGGTGAAGCTTTCTTT.

The chain uses TRBV3-1 (or the pseudogene TRBV3-2) and TRBJ1-6; D is uncertain. The CDR3 extends over 16 amino acids. From germline, CDR1 is LGHDT and CDR2 YNNKEL (reference sequence). The V gene lost 0 bases and the J gene lost 7 bases, with 13 bases spanning the gap. The CDR3 sequence: CASSQDPRETNSPLHF. In nucleotides, the CDR3 is TGTGCCAGCAGCCAAGATCCCCGGGAGACCAATTCACCCCTCCACTTT.

The chain employs TRBV27 and TRBJ1-2, with TRBD1 matching over 8 bases. Trimming cost V 6 bases and J 3 bases; bases outside gene matches: 21. Germline CDR1 reads MNHEY; CDR2 reads SMNVEV (reference sequence). The CDR3 has 19 amino acids. The CDR3 nucleotides read TGTGCCAGCAGCCATCTGGGCCCCGGACAGGGTCGACCGCACTATGGCTACACCTTC. Amino acids: CASSHLGPGQGRPHYGYTF.

V and J are TRBV7-5 and TRBJ1-2; the DNA was not compared with TRBD1, the D call given in the table. TRBV7-5 is a recognized pseudogene. The CDR3 loop spans 15 amino acids. CDR3 residues: CARSPVSGAEYGYTF. The DNA for the CDR3 is TGTGCCAGAAGCCCCGTGTCAGGGGCGGAATATGGCTACACCTTC.

V gene TRBV7-9 combines with J gene TRBJ1-4, with unresolved D. V shed 5 bases and J shed 7 bases, with 20 bases lying between them. Germline values: CDR1 SEHNR, CDR2 FQNEAQ (reference sequence). The CDR3 is made up of 16 amino acids. Here the CDR3 reads CASSQYSSLRSEKLFF. DNA of the CDR3: TGTGCCAGCAGCCAGTATTCCTCCCTCCGCAGTGAAAAACTGTTTTTT.

In this sample, this clone turned up a few times. The chain links TRBV29-1 to TRBJ2-1; 12 bases map to TRBD2. Germline V gives CDR1 SQVTM, CDR2 ANQGSEA. The CDR3 sequence is 17 residues long. V shed 2 bases and J 4 bases; nucleotides not matched to a gene: 9. The CDR3 sequence: CSVEMLAGGQAYNEQFF. The CDR3 DNA reads TGCAGCGTTGAAATGCTAGCGGGGGGGCAGGCGTACAATGAGCAGTTCTTC.

Concerning this clone itself: An end of the junction differs from the germline gene, which may be a read error. V usage is TRBV29-1 and J usage is TRBJ1-1; TRBD1 might be the D (6 bases). Germline assignment: CDR1 SQVTM and CDR2 ANQGSEA. CDR3 size: 12 residues. Here the CDR3 reads CSAEQGNTEAFF. CDR3 DNA sequence: TGCAGCGCTGAACAGGGGAACACTGAAGCTTTCTTT.

The chain uses TRBV7-9 and TRBJ1-2; D possibly corresponds to TRBD1 (5 bases). V was clipped by 2 bases and J by 6 bases, with 13 bases between them. Germline-derived CDR1 and CDR2 are SEHNR and FQNEAQ (reference sequence). This CDR3 comprises 14 residues. The CDR3 nucleotides are TGTGCCAGCAGCTTAATCTCCCAGACAGATGGCTACACCTTC. Translated: CASSLISQTDGYTF.

The chain is built from TRBV24-1 and TRBJ1-5; tentatively, D is TRBD1 (6 bases). CDR3 length: 16 residues. V lost 2 bases and J 4 bases, leaving 14 bases between the germline ends. Germline CDR1 is KGHDR and CDR2 is SFDVKD. CDR3 loop: CATSDSQRGINQPQHF. The CDR3 bases are TGTGCCACCAGTGATTCGCAAAGGGGGATTAATCAGCCCCAGCATTTT.

The chain combines TRBV7-3 with TRBJ2-5; D is uncertain. The CDR3 spans 13 residues. Looked up from germline, CDR1 is SGHTA and CDR2 is FQGTGA. V lost 3 bases and J lost 2, with 7 bases in between. The CDR3 DNA follows: TGTGCCAGCAGCTTTACAGTACAAGAGACCCAGTACTTC. It encodes CASSFTVQETQYF.

The chain couples TRBV18 to TRBJ1-1, with 8 bases aligning to TRBD1. The CDR3 is made up of 16 amino acids. Germline V lookup: CDR1 KGHSH, CDR2 LQKENI. V was clipped by 1 base and J by 4 bases; unmatched bases: 8. CDR3 coding DNA: TGTGCCAGCTCACCACTTGCGACAGGGGAAACCACTGAAGCTTTCTTT. Its translation is CASSPLATGETTEAFF.

The V gene is TRBV7-2, the J gene TRBJ2-7, with a tentative D call TRBD1 (6 bases). V was trimmed by 2 bases and J by 4 bases, leaving 12 bases between them. Germline CDR1 reads SGHTA; CDR2 reads FQGNSA. CDR3 length: 14 amino acids. In nucleotides, the CDR3 is TGTGCCAGCAGCTTAAGGGGGTCATATTACGAGCAGTACTTC. Protein sequence: CASSLRGSYYEQYF.

The rearrangement uses TRBV24-1 and TRBJ2-3; D is possibly TRBD1 (5 bases). The CDR3 is made up of 15 amino acids. Germline-derived CDR1 and CDR2 are KGHDR and SFDVKD. V shed 0 bases and J shed 3 bases, with 9 bases lying between them. The CDR3 DNA reads TGTGCCACCAGTGATTTGGCCGCAGGGACAGATACGCAGTATTTT. It codes for CATSDLAAGTDTQYF.

The chain is built from TRBV18 and TRBJ2-7; 8 nucleotides agree with TRBD1. This CDR3 has 12 residues. The V and J ends lost 4 bases and 6 bases, in that order; junction bases with no gene match: 2. The germline V gene encodes CDR1 KGHSH and CDR2 LQKENI. As DNA, the CDR3 is TGTGCCAGCTCACAGACAGGGGTCGAGCAGTACTTC. Its protein product is CASSQTGVEQYF. The full variable domain, in which reference TRBV18 and TRBJ2-7 provide the parts outside the CDR3, is NAGVMQNPRHLVRRRGQEARLRCSPMKGHSHVYWYRQLPEEGLKFMVYLQKENIIDESGMPKERFSAEFPKEGPSILRIQQVVRGDSAAYFCASSQTGVEQYFGPGTRLTVT.

J is TRBJ2-5 and V is TRBV14; 7 bases match TRBD1. Unmatched junction bases numbered 2, after V lost 0 bases and J lost 4 bases. Germline V gene data show CDR1 as SGHDN and CDR2 as FVKESK. This CDR3 contains 14 residues. The CDR3, as DNA: TGTGCCAGCAGCCAAGAAACAGGGGCAGAGACCCAGTACTTC. Translation: CASSQETGAETQYF.

The chain links TRBV7-3 to TRBJ1-4, with 7 bases aligning to TRBD1. From germline, CDR1 is SGHTA and CDR2 FQGTGA. Unmatched junction bases numbered 6, after V lost 9 bases and J lost 8 bases. The CDR3 covers 12 residues. The CDR3: CARQGVEEKLFF. The CDR3 DNA reads as TGTGCCAGGCAGGGGGTGGAGGAAAAACTGTTTTTT. The whole variable domain, filled in from reference TRBV7-3 and TRBJ1-4, reads GAGVSQTPSNKVTEKGKYVELRCDPISGHTALYWYRQSLGQGPEFLIYFQGTGAADDSGLPNDRFFAVRPEGSVSTLKIQRTERGDSAVYLCARQGVEEKLFFGSGTQLSVL.

The chain is built from TRBV30 and TRBJ1-1, with unresolved D. Germline CDR1 and CDR2: GTSNPN and SVGIG (reference sequence). The CDR3 spans 18 residues. V gave up 0 bases and J gave up 2 bases, with 22 bases separating them. The CDR3 bases are TGTGCCTGGAGTGTACGAGGAGGTCGAATCGAGGGAAACACTGAAGCTTTCTTT. Protein sequence: CAWSVRGGRIEGNTEAFF.

The count of this clone is one. The rearrangement uses TRBV6-2 or TRBV6-3 and TRBJ2-1; 9 nucleotides match TRBD1. With 4 bases clipped from V and 6 bases from J, the junction kept 4 bases outside the gene matches. The CDR3 is 14 residues long. Germline assignment: CDR1 MNHEY and CDR2 SVGEGT. In DNA, the CDR3 is TGTGCCAGCAGTTTCTCGACAGGGGGCAATGAGCAGTTCTTC. This codes for CASSFSTGGNEQFF.

In DNA, the CDR3 is TGTGCCAGCAGCCCCACAGGAGCATCCGTCCACGAGCAGTACTTC. As protein: CASSPTGASVHEQYF. This chain joins TRBV7-9 and TRBJ2-7; a possible D gene is TRBD1 (5 bases). Trimming shortened V by 5 bases and J by 5 bases, and 19 bases separated the two germline ends. This CDR3 spans 15 amino acids. The germline gives CDR1 SEHNR, CDR2 FQNEAQ (reference sequence).

Note on this clone: The sample has other DNA sequences that encode this CDR3 too. CDR3 protein: CATSRDPRAQETQYF. CDR3 bases: TGTGCCACCAGCAGAGATCCGCGGGCTCAAGAGACCCAGTACTTC. The chain couples TRBV15 to TRBJ2-5, with D possibly matching TRBD2 (5 bases). CDR1 is LNHNV, CDR2 YYDKDF, per germline (reference sequence). Trimming removed 0 bases at V and 2 bases at J, with 10 bases between. CDR3 length: 15 amino acids.